The 18 T cell receptor beta chains below all came from one sample that was sequenced in a study of T cells in Graves' hyperthyroidism and ophthalmopathy. The source material, RNA transcripts, was used to amplify TCR beta CDR3 regions. Using the HTBI primer set, a first-round RT-PCR was run on the TCR CDR3. MiXCR, applied by TCRdb to the multiplex PCR reads, yields one record per CDR3 protein. The sample lists roughly 650,000 distinct CDR3 sequences, roughly a sixth occurring once. Sequenced input: blood. Source of these receptors: a woman aged 40 to 49 with Graves' ophthalmopathy.

This clonotype was counted at least ten times. This rearrangement joins TRBV2 to TRBJ2-3, with 7 bases aligning to TRBD2. The CDR3 totals 14 residues. The V segment lost 7 bases and the J segment 3 bases; nucleotides outside the gene matches: 7. The germline CDR1 and CDR2 sequences are SNHLY and FYNNEI. Here the CDR3 DNA reads TGTGCCAGCAACCCCGGGGGACTAACAGATACGCAGTATTTT. Protein product: CASNPGGLTDTQYF.

This clonotype was observed at least ten times. The rearrangement uses TRBV3-1 and TRBJ2-1; D gene unclear. The germline V gene encodes CDR1 LGHDT and CDR2 YNNKEL (reference sequence). The length of the CDR3 is 15 residues. CDR3: CATSLASFSYNEQFF. DNA for the CDR3: TGTGCGACCTCTCTGGCGTCCTTCTCCTACAATGAGCAGTTCTTC.

This clonotype was found many times. The chain combines TRBV18 with TRBJ2-7; D is perhaps TRBD1 (6 bases). Looked up from germline, CDR1 is KGHSH and CDR2 is LQKENI. The germline V and J ends were trimmed by 5 bases and 2 bases, with 13 bases remaining between them. CDR3 length: 14 amino acids. The CDR3 nucleotides are TGTGCCAGCTCAGGGGGCGAGCCCCCCTACGAGCAGTACTTC. It encodes CASSGGEPPYEQYF.

Many counts were recorded for this clonotype. The chain links TRBV20-1 to TRBJ2-3, with D possibly being TRBD1 (6 bases). CDR1 and CDR2 from the germline V gene are DFQATT and SNEGSKA (reference sequence). The CDR3 is made up of 11 amino acids. Deletions cut 5 bases from V and 4 bases from J, with 7 bases between. CDR3 DNA sequence: TGCAGTGCTTACAGGGCAGATACGCAGTATTTT. The encoded protein is CSAYRADTQYF.

This clonotype was counted many times. This sequence joins TRBV11-2 and TRBJ1-2, with D perhaps TRBD1 (5 bases). The CDR3 loop spans 13 amino acids. Trimming pared 3 bases from V and 7 bases from J, leaving 12 bases between. Germline CDR1 reads SGHAT; CDR2 reads FQNNGV. The CDR3 loop reads CASSFSGLSGYTF. CDR3 sequence (DNA): TGTGCCAGCAGCTTTTCAGGGTTGAGTGGCTACACCTTC.

The sample holds many counts of this clonotype. This chain uses TRBV5-1 with TRBJ2-3; TRBD2 aligns across 9 bases. CDR1 SGHRS and CDR2 YFSETQ come from the germline V gene. CDR3 length: 15 amino acids. The V segment lost 2 bases and the J segment 2 bases; nucleotides outside the gene matches: 3. The DNA for the CDR3 is TGCGCCAGCAGCTTAACTAGCGGGTACACAGATACGCAGTATTTT. Protein product: CASSLTSGYTDTQYF.

The chain uses TRBV25-1 and TRBJ2-1, with TRBD2 identical over 8 bases. This CDR3 has 16 amino acids. J gave up 2 bases and V 1 base, and 4 bases lay outside the gene matches. Germline V CDR1 and CDR2: MGHDK, SYGVNS. The CDR3 loop is CASSEWVSGAYNEQFF. Here the CDR3 DNA reads TGTGCCAGCAGTGAATGGGTTAGCGGGGCCTACAATGAGCAGTTCTTC.

This clonotype came up a few times. The CDR3 loop reads CASSDRGKETQYF. CDR3 sequence (DNA): TGTGCCAGCAGTGACAGGGGGAAGGAGACCCAGTACTTC. This sequence joins TRBV6-1 and TRBJ2-5; the match to TRBD1 covers 7 bases. Germline assignment: CDR1 MNHNS and CDR2 SASEGT. There are 13 residues in the CDR3. The ends lost 3 bases at V and 5 bases at J; junction bases unmatched: 3.

The CDR3 protein is CATSVGQTQYF. CDR3 in DNA: TGTGCCACCAGCGTGGGACAGACCCAGTACTTC. The rearrangement uses TRBV15 and TRBJ2-5; either TRBD1 or TRBD2 may supply D (5 bases each). Germline CDR1 LNHNV, CDR2 YYDKDF (reference sequence). Trimming removed 5 bases at V and 6 bases at J, with 7 bases between. This CDR3 spans 11 amino acids.

The chain's CDR3 is CATSRVDSSYGYTF. The CDR3 DNA reads TGTGCCACCAGCAGAGTCGACAGCAGCTATGGCTACACCTTC. The genes are TRBV15 and TRBJ1-2, with D maybe TRBD1 (5 bases). Trimming took off 1 base at V and 4 bases at J, with 10 bases between the two ends. Germline V gene sequence: CDR1 LNHNV, CDR2 YYDKDF (reference sequence). The CDR3 spans 14 residues.

The sample holds many counts of this clonotype. The chain recombines TRBV12-3 or TRBV12-4 with TRBJ2-7; 14 nucleotides align to TRBD2. This CDR3 is built from 15 residues. After removal of 5 bases from V and 7 bases from J, the junction contained 7 bases not matched to a gene. CDR3 residues: CASSDGTSGSGEQYF. The CDR3, as DNA: TGTGCCAGCAGTGATGGGACTAGCGGGAGTGGTGAGCAGTACTTC.

In regard to this clonotype: A much larger clone is a single base away; this may be a read error. The rearrangement uses TRBV2 and TRBJ1-4, with D possibly being TRBD1 (5 bases). Trimming took off 7 bases at V and 5 bases at J, with 11 bases between the two ends. Germline V lookup: CDR1 SNHLY, CDR2 FYNNEI. The CDR3 extends over 13 amino acids. This CDR3 is CASTGTANEKLFF. The CDR3 nucleotides are TGTGCCAGCACCGGGACGGCCAATGAAAAACTGTTTTTT.

Note on this clonotype: One junction end does not reproduce the germline sequence, and a read error may be involved. The chain has TRBV28 and TRBJ2-7; TRBD1 agrees at 9 bases. The germline V gene has CDR1 MDHEN and CDR2 SYDVKM. The CDR3 covers 14 residues. The chain's CDR3 is CASRRTGGGYGQYF. CDR3 DNA sequence: TGTGCCAGCAGGAGAACAGGGGGCGGGTACGGGCAGTACTTC.

V is TRBV16 and J is TRBJ1-2; D is ambiguous. Germline CDR1 and CDR2: KGHSY and FQNENV. The V gene lost 0 bases and the J gene lost 7 bases, with 9 bases spanning the gap. CDR3 length: 13 residues. CDR3 residues: CASSQSTLFGYTF. CDR3 nucleotide sequence: TGTGCCAGCAGCCAATCCACTTTATTTGGCTACACCTTC.

This clonotype was observed at least ten times. V is TRBV20-1 and J is TRBJ2-5; D possibly corresponds to TRBD2 (6 bases). The CDR3 runs to 17 residues. Trimming removed 5 bases at V and 5 bases at J, with 27 bases between. Looked up from germline, CDR1 is DFQATT and CDR2 is SNEGSKA (reference sequence). CDR3 in DNA: TGCAGTGCTTCACGCTCGGGACTCCCCAGACAACCGGAGACCCAGTACTTC. Residues: CSASRSGLPRQPETQYF.

In this sample, this clonotype turned up many times. The rearrangement joins TRBV30 to TRBJ1-6; D gene ambiguous. The germline V gene encodes CDR1 GTSNPN and CDR2 SVGIG (reference sequence). This CDR3 contains 15 residues. V was trimmed by 3 bases and J by 3 bases, leaving 12 bases between them. The CDR3 here is CAWRSMGSYNSPLHF. The CDR3 region has the DNA TGTGCCTGGAGGTCCATGGGGAGCTATAATTCACCCCTCCACTTT.

This clonotype was seen ten or more times. This chain connects TRBV5-1 to TRBJ2-7, with 8 bases fitting TRBD2. The J segment lost 5 bases and the V segment lost 0 bases, leaving 7 bases of the junction unmatched. The CDR3 spans 15 residues. From germline, CDR1 is SGHRS and CDR2 YFSETQ. This CDR3 is CASSLGGLAGHEQYF. The CDR3 DNA is TGCGCCAGCAGCTTGGGTGGGCTAGCGGGCCACGAGCAGTACTTC.

Concerning this clonotype: At one of its ends the junction is not consistent with the germline gene, which may arise from a read error. The chain links TRBV11-2 to TRBJ2-2; TRBD2 might be the D (6 bases). Germline lookup yields CDR1 SGHAT and CDR2 FQNNGV. This CDR3 is built from 14 residues. CDR3 in amino acids: CTSSLGLNTGELFF. In nucleotides, the CDR3 is TGTACCAGCAGCTTGGGACTTAACACCGGGGAGCTGTTTTTT. The full variable domain, in which reference TRBV11-2 and TRBJ2-2 provide the parts outside the CDR3, is EAGVAQSPRYKIIEKRQSVAFWCNPISGHATLYWYQQILGQGPKLLIQFQNNGVVDDSQLPKDRFSAERLKGVDSTLKIQPAKLEDSAVYLCTSSLGLNTGELFFGEGSRLTVL.